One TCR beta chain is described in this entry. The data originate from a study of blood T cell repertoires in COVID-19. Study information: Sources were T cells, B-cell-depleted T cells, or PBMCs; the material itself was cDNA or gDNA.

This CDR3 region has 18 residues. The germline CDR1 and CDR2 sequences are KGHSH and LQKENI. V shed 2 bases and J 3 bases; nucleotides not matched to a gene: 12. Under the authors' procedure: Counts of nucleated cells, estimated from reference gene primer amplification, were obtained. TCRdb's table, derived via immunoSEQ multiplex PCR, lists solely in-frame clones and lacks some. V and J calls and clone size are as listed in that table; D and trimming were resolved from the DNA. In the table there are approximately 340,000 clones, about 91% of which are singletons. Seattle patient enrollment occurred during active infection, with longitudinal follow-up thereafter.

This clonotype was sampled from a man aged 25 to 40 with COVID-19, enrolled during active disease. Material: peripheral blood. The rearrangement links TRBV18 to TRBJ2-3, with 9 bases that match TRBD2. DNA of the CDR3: TGTGCCAGCTCACCAATAAAAGCCGGCGGGGGGGCAACAGATACGCAGTATTTT. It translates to CASSPIKAGGGATDTQYF.